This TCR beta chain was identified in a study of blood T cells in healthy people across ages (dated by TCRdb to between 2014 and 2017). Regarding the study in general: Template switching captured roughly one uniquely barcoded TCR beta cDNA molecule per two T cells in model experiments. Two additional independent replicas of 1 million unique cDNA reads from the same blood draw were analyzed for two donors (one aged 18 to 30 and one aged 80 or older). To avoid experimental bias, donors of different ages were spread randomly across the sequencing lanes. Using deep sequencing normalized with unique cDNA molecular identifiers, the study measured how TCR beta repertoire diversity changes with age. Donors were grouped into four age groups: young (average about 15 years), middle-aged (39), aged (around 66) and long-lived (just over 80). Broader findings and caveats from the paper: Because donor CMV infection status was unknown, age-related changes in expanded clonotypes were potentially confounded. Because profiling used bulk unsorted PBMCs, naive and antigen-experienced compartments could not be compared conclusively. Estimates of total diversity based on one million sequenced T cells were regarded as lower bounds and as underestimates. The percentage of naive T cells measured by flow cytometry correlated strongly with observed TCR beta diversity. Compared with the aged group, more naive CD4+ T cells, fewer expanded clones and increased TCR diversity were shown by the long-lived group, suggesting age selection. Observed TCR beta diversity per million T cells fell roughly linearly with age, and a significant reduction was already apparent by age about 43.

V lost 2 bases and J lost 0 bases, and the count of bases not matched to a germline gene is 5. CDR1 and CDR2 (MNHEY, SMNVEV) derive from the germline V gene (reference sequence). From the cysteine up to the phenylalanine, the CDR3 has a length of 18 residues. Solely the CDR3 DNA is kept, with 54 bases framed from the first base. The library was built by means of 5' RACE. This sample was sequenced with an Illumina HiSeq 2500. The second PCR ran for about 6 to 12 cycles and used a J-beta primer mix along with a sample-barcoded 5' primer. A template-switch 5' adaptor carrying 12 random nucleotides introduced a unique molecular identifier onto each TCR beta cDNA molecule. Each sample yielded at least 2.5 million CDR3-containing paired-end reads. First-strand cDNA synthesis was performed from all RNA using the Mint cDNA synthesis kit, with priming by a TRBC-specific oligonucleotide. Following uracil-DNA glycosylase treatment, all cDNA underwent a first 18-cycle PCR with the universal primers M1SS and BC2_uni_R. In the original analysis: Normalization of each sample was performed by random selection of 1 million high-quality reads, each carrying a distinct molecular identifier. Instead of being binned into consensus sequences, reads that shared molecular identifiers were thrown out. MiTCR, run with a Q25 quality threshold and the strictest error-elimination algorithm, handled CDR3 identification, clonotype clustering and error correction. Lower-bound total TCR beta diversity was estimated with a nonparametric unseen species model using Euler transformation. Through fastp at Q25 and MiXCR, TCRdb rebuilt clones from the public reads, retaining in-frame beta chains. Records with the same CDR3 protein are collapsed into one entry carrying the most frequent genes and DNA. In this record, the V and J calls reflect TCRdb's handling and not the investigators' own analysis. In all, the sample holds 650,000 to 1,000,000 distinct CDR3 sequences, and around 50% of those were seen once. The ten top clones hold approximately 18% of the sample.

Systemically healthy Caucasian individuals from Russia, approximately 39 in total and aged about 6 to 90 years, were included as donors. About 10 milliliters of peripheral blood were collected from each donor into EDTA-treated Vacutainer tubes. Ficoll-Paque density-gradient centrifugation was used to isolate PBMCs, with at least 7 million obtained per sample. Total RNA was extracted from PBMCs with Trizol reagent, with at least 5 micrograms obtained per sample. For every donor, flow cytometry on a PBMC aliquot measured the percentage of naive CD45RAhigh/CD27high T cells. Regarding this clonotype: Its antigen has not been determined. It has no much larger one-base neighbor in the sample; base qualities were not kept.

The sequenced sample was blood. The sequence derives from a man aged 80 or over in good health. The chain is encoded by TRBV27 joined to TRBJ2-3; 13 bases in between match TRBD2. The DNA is TGTGCCAGCAGTTTAAGACTAGCGGGGGGCACTAGCACAGATACGCAGTATTTT. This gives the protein CASSLRLAGGTSTDTQYF.